The 5 T cell receptor beta chains below come from one sample, sequenced in a study of blood T cell repertoires in COVID-19. Repertoires were generated with immunoSEQ multiplex PCR, while TCRdb's copy carries only in-frame clones and drops some. The sample has about 500,000 clones, around nine tenths seen once. The sequenced material came from peripheral blood. The receptors derive from a woman aged 45 to 65 with COVID-19, enrolled during active disease.

The rearrangement uses TRBV5-1 and TRBJ1-6; perhaps TRBD1 as D (6 bases). From germline, CDR1 is SGHRS and CDR2 YFSETQ. Trimming removed 7 bases at V and 7 bases at J, with 21 bases between. The CDR3 contains 16 residues. The CDR3 DNA follows: TGCGCCAGCGCGTCTTCGGCGGGGGCTAGAAATTCACCCCTCCACTTT. It yields the protein CASASSAGARNSPLHF.

Regarding this clone: At the DNA level, this CDR3 is encoded by other sequences in the same sample as well. V is TRBV30 and J is TRBJ2-7; weak D call: TRBD1 (6 bases). Germline V CDR1 and CDR2: GTSNPN, SVGIG (reference sequence). The V end was cut by 0 bases, the J end by 4 bases, with 10 bases between. The CDR3 covers 13 residues. The CDR3 region is CAWSVQGPYEQYF. The CDR3 nucleotides read TGTGCCTGGAGTGTACAGGGCCCGTACGAGCAGTACTTC.

This chain links TRBV30 with TRBJ1-2; D perhaps matches TRBD1 (6 bases). The CDR3 loop spans 13 amino acids. Germline V lookup: CDR1 GTSNPN, CDR2 SVGIG (reference sequence). The V end was cut by 1 base, the J end by 5 bases, with 11 bases between. The CDR3 region is CAWSEGVGYGYTF. The CDR3 DNA reads as TGTGCCTGGAGTGAGGGGGTAGGTTATGGCTACACCTTC.

The gene calls are TRBV6-5 and TRBJ1-5; D unresolved. The CDR3 extends over 13 amino acids. V gave up 6 bases and J gave up 6 bases, with 12 bases separating them. Germline V lookup: CDR1 MNHEY, CDR2 SVGAGI. CDR3 amino acids: CASSKVGSQPQHF. In nucleotides, the CDR3 is TGTGCCAGCAGCAAGGTCGGGAGTCAGCCCCAGCATTTT.

The sample holds a few counts of this clone. The chain joins TRBV30 to TRBJ1-5, with TRBD1 as a possible D gene (5 bases). CDR1 is GTSNPN and CDR2 is SVGIG in the germline V gene (reference sequence). The CDR3 runs 12 residues. Trimming stripped 5 bases from V and 9 bases from J, with 14 bases between. CDR3 DNA sequence: TGTGCCTGGGGAAGGGGTTCCGGGCCCCAGCATTTT. Translated: CAWGRGSGPQHF.